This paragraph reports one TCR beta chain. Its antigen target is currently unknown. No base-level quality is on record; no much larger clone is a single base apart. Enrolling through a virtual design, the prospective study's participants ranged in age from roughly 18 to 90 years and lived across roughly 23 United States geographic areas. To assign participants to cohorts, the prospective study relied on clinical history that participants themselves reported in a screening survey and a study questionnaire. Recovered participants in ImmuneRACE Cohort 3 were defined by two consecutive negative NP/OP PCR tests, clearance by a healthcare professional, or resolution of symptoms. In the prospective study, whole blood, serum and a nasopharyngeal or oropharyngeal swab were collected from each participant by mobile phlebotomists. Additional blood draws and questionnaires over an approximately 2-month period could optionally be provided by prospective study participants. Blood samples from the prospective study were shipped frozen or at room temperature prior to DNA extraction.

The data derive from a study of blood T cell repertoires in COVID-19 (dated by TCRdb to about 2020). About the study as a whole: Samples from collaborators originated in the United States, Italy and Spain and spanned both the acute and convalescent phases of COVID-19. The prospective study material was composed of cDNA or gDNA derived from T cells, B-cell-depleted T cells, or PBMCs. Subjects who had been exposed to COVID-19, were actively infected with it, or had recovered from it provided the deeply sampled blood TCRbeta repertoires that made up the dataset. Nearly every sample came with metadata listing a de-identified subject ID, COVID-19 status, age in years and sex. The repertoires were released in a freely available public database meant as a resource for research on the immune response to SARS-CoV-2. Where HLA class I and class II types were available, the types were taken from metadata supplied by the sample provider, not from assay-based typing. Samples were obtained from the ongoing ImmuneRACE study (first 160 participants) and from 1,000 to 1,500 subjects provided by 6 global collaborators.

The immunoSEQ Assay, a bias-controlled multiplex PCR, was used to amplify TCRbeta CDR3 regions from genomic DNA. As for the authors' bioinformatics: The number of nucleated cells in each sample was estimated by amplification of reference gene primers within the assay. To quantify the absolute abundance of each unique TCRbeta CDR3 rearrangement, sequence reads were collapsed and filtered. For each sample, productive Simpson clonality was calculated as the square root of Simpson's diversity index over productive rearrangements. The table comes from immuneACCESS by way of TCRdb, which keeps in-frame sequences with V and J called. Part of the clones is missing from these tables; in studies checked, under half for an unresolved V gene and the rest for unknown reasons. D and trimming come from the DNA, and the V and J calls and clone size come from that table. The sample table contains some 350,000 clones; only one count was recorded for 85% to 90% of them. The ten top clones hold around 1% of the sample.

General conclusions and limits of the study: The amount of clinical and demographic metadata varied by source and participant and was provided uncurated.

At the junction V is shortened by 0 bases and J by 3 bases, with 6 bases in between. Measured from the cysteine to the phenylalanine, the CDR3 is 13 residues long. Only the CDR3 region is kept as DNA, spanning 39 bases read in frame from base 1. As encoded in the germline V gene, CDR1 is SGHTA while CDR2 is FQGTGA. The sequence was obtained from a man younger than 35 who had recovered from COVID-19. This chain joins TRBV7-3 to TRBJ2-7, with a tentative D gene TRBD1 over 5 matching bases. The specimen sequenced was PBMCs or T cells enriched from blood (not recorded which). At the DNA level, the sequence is TGTGCCAGCAGCTTAACACAGGACTACGAGCAGTACTTC. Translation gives CASSLTQDYEQYF.